This is a list of T cell receptor beta chains from one sample in a study of prognosis after radiotherapy for stage I lung cancer. TCRdb re-derived calls from the multiplex PCR reads in MiXCR, one entry per CDR3 protein. The table records tens of thousands of distinct CDR3 sequences, around 27% of them present only once. Sequencing was performed on PBMCs, taken before or after stereotactic body radiation therapy (not recorded which). These receptors originate from a donor aged 50 or older with non-small cell lung cancer. Both conserved end residues are part of each CDR3. Each record gives: V gene, clone size, D gene, J gene, CDR3 protein, CDR3 DNA. A D gene is named only where the DNA matches it firmly. Only some rows state a clone size, as once, few, many or a class for expanded clones.

V: TRBV5-6
size: many
D: TRBD2
J: TRBJ2-3
CDR3: CASSLSGGIDTQYF
DNA: TGTGCCAGCAGCTTGAGCGGGGGAATTGATACGCAGTATTTT

V: TRBV6-5
size: -
D: -
J: TRBJ2-7
CDR3: CASSWTANSYEQYF
DNA: TGTGCCAGCAGTTGGACAGCGAACTCCTACGAGCAGTACTTC

V: TRBV5-1
size: many
D: -
J: TRBJ2-1
CDR3: CASSLVPGKNEQFF
DNA: TGCGCCAGCAGCTTGGTCCCAGGGAAGAATGAGCAGTTCTTC

V: TRBV2
size: many
D: -
J: TRBJ2-1
CDR3: CATWRANEQFF
DNA: TGTGCCACCTGGCGGGCCAATGAGCAGTTCTTC

V: TRBV3-1
size: -
D: -
J: TRBJ2-1
CDR3: CASNQLRVGEQFF
DNA: TGTGCCAGCAACCAATTGCGGGTGGGTGAGCAGTTCTTC

V: TRBV12-3/TRBV12-4
size: many
D: -
J: TRBJ1-1
CDR3: CASSFYSTEAFF
DNA: TGTGCCAGCAGTTTTTACAGCACTGAAGCTTTCTTT

V: TRBV19
size: many
D: TRBD1
J: TRBJ2-1
CDR3: CASSPGFEDRGYNEQFF
DNA: TGTGCCAGTAGTCCTGGGTTCGAGGACAGGGGATACAATGAGCAGTTCTTC

V: TRBV5-1
size: many
D: -
J: TRBJ2-5
CDR3: CASSLSLGETQYF
DNA: TGCGCCAGCAGCTTGAGTTTGGGAGAGACCCAGTACTTC

V: TRBV9
size: few
D: -
J: TRBJ1-2
CDR3: CASSGNYGHTF
DNA: TGTGCCAGCAGTGGAAACTATGGCCACACCTTC

V: TRBV5-5
size: few
D: -
J: TRBJ1-1
CDR3: CASSSQGFYEAFF
DNA: TGTGCCAGCAGCTCACAGGGATTTTATGAAGCTTTCTTT

V: TRBV2
size: many
D: TRBD1
J: TRBJ2-5
CDR3: CASSVTGGFETQYF
DNA: TGTGCCAGCAGTGTGACAGGGGGCTTTGAGACCCAGTACTTC

V: TRBV6-1
size: medium-sized
D: TRBD2
J: TRBJ2-1
CDR3: CASSIQPREAYNEQFF
DNA: TGTGCCAGCAGTATCCAACCCCGGGAGGCATACAATGAGCAGTTCTTC

V: TRBV30
size: many
D: -
J: TRBJ1-4
CDR3: CAWSPFQDSSNEKLFF
DNA: TGTGCCTGGAGCCCTTTCCAGGACAGTTCTAATGAAAAACTGTTTTTT

V: TRBV7-9
size: many
D: -
J: TRBJ2-1
CDR3: CASSTPSNEQFF
DNA: TGTGCCAGCAGCACCCCTAGCAATGAGCAGTTCTTC

V: TRBV27
size: many
D: -
J: TRBJ1-2
CDR3: CASSAFGTGYTF
DNA: TGTGCCAGCAGTGCCTTTGGTACTGGCTACACCTTC

V: TRBV28
size: many
D: -
J: TRBJ2-6
CDR3: CASSLPSVTGANVLTF
DNA: TGTGCCAGCAGTTTACCAAGTGTTACCGGGGCCAACGTCCTGACTTTC

V: TRBV6-1
size: many
D: -
J: TRBJ1-4
CDR3: CASRAFGGTEKLFF
DNA: TGTGCCAGCAGAGCCTTCGGGGGTACTGAAAAACTGTTTTTT

V: TRBV20-1
size: many
D: -
J: TRBJ2-7
CDR3: CSATDNYEQYF
DNA: TGCAGTGCTACGGACAATTACGAGCAGTACTTC

V: TRBV6-5
size: -
D: -
J: TRBJ2-7
CDR3: CASSYSGVYEQYF
DNA: TGTGCCAGCAGTTACTCGGGGGTATACGAGCAGTACTTC

V: TRBV7-9
size: many
D: -
J: TRBJ1-3
CDR3: CASSLVSGNTIYF
DNA: TGTGCCAGCAGCTTAGTTTCGGGAAACACCATATATTTT

V: TRBV7-9
size: many
D: -
J: TRBJ2-1
CDR3: CASSYEGIYNEQFF
DNA: TGTGCCAGCAGCTACGAGGGGATCTACAATGAGCAGTTCTTC

V: TRBV18
size: many
D: -
J: TRBJ2-2
CDR3: CASSPRETGELFF
DNA: TGTGCCAGCTCACCGCGGGAAACCGGGGAGCTGTTTTTT

V: TRBV20-1
size: -
D: -
J: TRBJ2-1
CDR3: CSADTGRGSYNEQFF
DNA: TGCAGTGCGGATACCGGGAGAGGGTCCTACAATGAGCAGTTCTTC

V: TRBV3-1
size: many
D: -
J: TRBJ1-1
CDR3: CASSLETGPSKAFF
DNA: TGTGCCAGCAGCCTCGAGACCGGACCAAGCAAAGCTTTCTTT

V: TRBV2
size: many
D: -
J: TRBJ1-1
CDR3: CASSGPNSGNTEAFF
DNA: TGTGCCAGCAGTGGCCCGAACAGCGGAAACACTGAAGCTTTCTTT

V: TRBV7-2
size: many
D: TRBD2
J: TRBJ2-1
CDR3: CASSYTSGVYNEQFF
DNA: TGTGCCAGCAGCTATACTAGCGGGGTCTACAATGAGCAGTTCTTC

V: TRBV3-1
size: many
D: -
J: TRBJ1-4
CDR3: CASSPSEGQLFF
DNA: TGTGCCAGCAGCCCCTCGGAGGGCCAACTGTTTTTT

V: TRBV6-1
size: many
D: -
J: TRBJ2-1
CDR3: CASTKGGPYNEQFF
DNA: TGTGCCAGCACCAAGGGCGGCCCCTACAATGAGCAGTTCTTC

V: TRBV6-5
size: many
D: TRBD2
J: TRBJ2-1
CDR3: CASSYSGLAGIYNEQFF
DNA: TGTGCCAGCAGTTACAGTGGGCTAGCGGGAATATACAATGAGCAGTTCTTC

V: TRBV7-2
size: many
D: -
J: TRBJ2-7
CDR3: CASSPSAAGSLYEQYF
DNA: TGTGCCAGCAGCCCATCCGCCGCAGGGTCCCTCTACGAGCAGTACTTC

V: TRBV7-9
size: many
D: -
J: TRBJ1-5
CDR3: CASSLGSGQPQHF
DNA: TGTGCCAGCAGCTTAGGGTCCGGGCAGCCCCAGCATTTT

V: TRBV7-9
size: many
D: -
J: TRBJ1-3
CDR3: CASTLKTGNTIYF
DNA: TGTGCCAGCACCCTAAAAACTGGAAACACCATATATTTT

V: TRBV2
size: many
D: -
J: TRBJ1-1
CDR3: CASNFESYTEAFF
DNA: TGTGCCAGCAATTTCGAGTCGTACACTGAAGCTTTCTTT

V: TRBV20-1
size: many
D: TRBD2
J: TRBJ2-3
CDR3: CSARDGASGEETQYF
DNA: TGCAGTGCTAGAGATGGGGCTAGCGGGGAGGAGACGCAGTATTTT

V: TRBV19
size: -
D: -
J: TRBJ2-2
CDR3: CASRPGSSNTGELFF
DNA: TGTGCCAGTAGACCGGGGTCCTCGAACACCGGGGAGCTTTTTTTT